The clone carrying this T cell receptor (beta chain) was seen a handful of times. As yet, its antigen is unknown. These data originate in a study of T-cell reconstitution after alpha-beta-depleted transplantation in children. The CDR3 runs 14 residues. Trimming pared 7 bases from V and 0 bases from J, leaving 13 bases between. Germline-derived CDR1 and CDR2 are SGHRS and YFSETQ. Study results and caveats: One year post-transplant, T-cell counts and diversity were largely derived from T cells produced anew.

Unique molecular identifiers featured in how the TCRbeta library was prepared. Using its own MiXCR run on the PCR reads, TCRdb lists one record per CDR3 protein. Among approximately 210,000 distinct CDR3 sequences, roughly 18% were seen once, and the ten largest hold 40% to 50%. This TCR was recovered from a male patient aged 2 to 9 who had a stem cell transplant for acute lymphoblastic leukemia, so the T cells may come from the graft donor. Sequenced material: PBMCs, mostly from graft donor cells, taken 360 days after TCRalphabeta/CD19-depleted stem cell transplant. The genes are TRBV5-1 and TRBJ2-5; D is unresolved. This CDR3 is CASASNGYQETQYF. The CDR3 bases are TGCGCCAGCGCTTCTAACGGGTACCAAGAGACCCAGTACTTC.